These 2 T cell receptor beta chains were sequenced from one sample in a study of blood T cell repertoires in COVID-19. The protocol was immunoSEQ multiplex PCR, while the TCRdb copy is restricted to in-frame clones and leaves out a portion. The table records roughly 34,000 clones, 90% of them present only once. The sequencing input was peripheral blood. The receptors shown here come from a man aged 55 to 70 with active or convalescent COVID-19.

The chain has TRBV4-3 and TRBJ1-2; possible D gene TRBD1, 6 bases. Germline-derived CDR1 and CDR2 are LGHNA and YSLEER. Deletions cut 1 base from V and 4 bases from J, with 16 bases between. The CDR3 is 16 residues long. CDR3 nucleotide sequence: TGCGCCAGCAGCCAAGGTAGCAGGGTAGGGGGCTATGGCTACACCTTC. Translated, it gives CASSQGSRVGGYGYTF.

The gene calls are TRBV7-6 and TRBJ1-1; a weak D match, TRBD1 (6 bases). With 9 bases removed from V and 4 bases from J, the gap between germline ends came to 18 bases. CDR1 SGHVS and CDR2 FNYEAQ come from the germline V gene. The CDR3 has 14 amino acids. The CDR3 is CASIQGGSSTEAFF. Here the CDR3 DNA reads TGTGCCAGTATACAGGGTGGCTCGTCCACTGAAGCTTTCTTT.